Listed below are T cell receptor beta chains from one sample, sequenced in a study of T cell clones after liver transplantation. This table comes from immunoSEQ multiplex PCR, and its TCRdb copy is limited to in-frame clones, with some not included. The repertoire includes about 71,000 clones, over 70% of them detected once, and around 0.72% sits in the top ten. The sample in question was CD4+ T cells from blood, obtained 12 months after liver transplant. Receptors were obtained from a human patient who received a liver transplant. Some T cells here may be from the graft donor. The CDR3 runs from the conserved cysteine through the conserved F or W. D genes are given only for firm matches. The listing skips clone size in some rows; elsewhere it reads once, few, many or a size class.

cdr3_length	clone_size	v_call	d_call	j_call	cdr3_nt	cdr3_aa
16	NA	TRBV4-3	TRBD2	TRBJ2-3	TGCGCCAGCAGCCCGCAGGGGGGACTAGCCACAAATACGCAGTATTTT	CASSPQGGLATNTQYF
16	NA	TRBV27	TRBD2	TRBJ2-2	TGTGCCAGCAGACGGGGGGGGCCCACGGGCACCGGGGAGCTGTTTTTT	CASRRGGPTGTGELFF
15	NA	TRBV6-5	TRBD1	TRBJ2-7	TGTGCCAGCAGTTCCGTATCAGGGGGCATCTACGAGCAGTACTTC	CASSSVSGGIYEQYF
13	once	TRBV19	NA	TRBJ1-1	TGTGCCAGCAGACAGGCCCTGAACACTGAAGCTTTCTTT	CASRQALNTEAFF
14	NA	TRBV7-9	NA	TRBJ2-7	TGTGCCAGCAGCTTACAGGTCCACCCCTACGAGCAGTACTTC	CASSLQVHPYEQYF
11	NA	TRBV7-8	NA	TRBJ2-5	TGTGCCAGCAGCTCACGGGGGACCCAGTACTTC	CASSSRGTQYF
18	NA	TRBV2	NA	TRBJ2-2	TGTGCCAGCAGACAGGGTCCTGGGACCAGGGGGAACACCGGGGAGCTGTTTTTT	CASRQGPGTRGNTGELFF
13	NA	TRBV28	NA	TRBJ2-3	TGTGCCAGCAGTTGGACAGTCCCAGATACGCAGTATTTT	CASSWTVPDTQYF
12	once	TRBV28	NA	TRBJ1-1	TGTGCCAGCACATCCTCCAACACTGAAGCTTTCTTT	CASTSSNTEAFF
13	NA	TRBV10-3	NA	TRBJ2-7	TGTGCCACCGGTTCTACAGGGTCCGACGAGCAGTACTTC	CATGSTGSDEQYF
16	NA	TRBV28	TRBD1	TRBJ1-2	TGTGCCAGCAGTTTAAGGGGACAGTTAGCTAACTATGGCTACACCTTC	CASSLRGQLANYGYTF
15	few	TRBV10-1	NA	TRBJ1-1	TGCGCCAGCAGTGAGTCAAGAGGTTTGAACACTGAAGCTTTCTTT	CASSESRGLNTEAFF
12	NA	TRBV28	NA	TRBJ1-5	TGTGCCAGCAGGCCTCGTCGGCAGCCCCAGCATTTT	CASRPRRQPQHF
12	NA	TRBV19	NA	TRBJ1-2	TGTGCCAGTAGTGTTTCCTACTATGGCTACACCTTC	CASSVSYYGYTF
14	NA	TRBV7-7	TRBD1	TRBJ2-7	TGTGCTAGCAGTACCGGGACAGTACTCTACGAGCAGTACTTC	CASSTGTVLYEQYF
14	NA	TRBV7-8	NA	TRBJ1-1	TGTGCCAGCAGCTCCGGGACCCTGAACACTGAAGCTTTCTTT	CASSSGTLNTEAFF
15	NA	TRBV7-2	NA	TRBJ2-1	TGTGCCAGCAGCTCGCTAGCGATCGCCTACAATGAGCAGTTCTTC	CASSSLAIAYNEQFF
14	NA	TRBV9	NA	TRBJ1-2	TGTGCCAGCAGCGTCTACGGGACCTACTATGGCTACACCTTC	CASSVYGTYYGYTF
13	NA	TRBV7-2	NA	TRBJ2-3	TGTGCCAGCAGCCCGGGGCCTACAGATACGCAGTATTTT	CASSPGPTDTQYF
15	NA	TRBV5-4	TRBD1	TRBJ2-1	TGTGCCAGCAGCCACCCCGGGACAGGGGACAATGAGCAGTTCTTC	CASSHPGTGDNEQFF
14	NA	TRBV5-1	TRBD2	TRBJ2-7	TGCGCCAGCAGCCCGAACAGCGGGGTCGCCGAGCAGTACTTC	CASSPNSGVAEQYF
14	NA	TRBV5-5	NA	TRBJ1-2	TGTGCCAGCAGCTTGGGATGGGGTGAATATGGCTACACCTTC	CASSLGWGEYGYTF
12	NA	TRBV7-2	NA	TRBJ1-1	TGTGCCATCCGGAGGCCTAACACTGAAGCTTTCTTT	CAIRRPNTEAFF
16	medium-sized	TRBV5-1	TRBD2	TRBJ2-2	TGCGCCAGCAGCTTGCTGGCGGGAGTATCCACCGGGGAGCTGTTTTTT	CASSLLAGVSTGELFF
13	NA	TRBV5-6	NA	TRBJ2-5	TGTGCCAGCAGCATCGGGACTCAAGAGACCCAGTACTTC	CASSIGTQETQYF
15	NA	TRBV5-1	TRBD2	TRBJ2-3	TGCGCCAGCAGCTTGGACGTTAGCGGGATGAATACGCAGTATTTT	CASSLDVSGMNTQYF
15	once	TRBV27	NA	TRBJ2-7	TGTGCCAGCAGTCCGACAGGGACTTATCATCGGGAGCAGTACTTC	CASSPTGTYHREQYF
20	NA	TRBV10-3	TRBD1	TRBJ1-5	TGTGCCATCAGTGAGGAACGCGGCAGGGGGTCAGTGAATAGCAATCAGCCCCAGCATTTT	CAISEERGRGSVNSNQPQHF
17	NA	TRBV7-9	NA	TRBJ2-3	TGTGCCAGCAGCTTCTCCGCGACCACACTCGGCACAGATACGCAGTATTTT	CASSFSATTLGTDTQYF
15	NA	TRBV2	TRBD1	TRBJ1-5	TGTGCCAGCACCGAGGGACAGGTTAGCAATCAGCCCCAGCATTTT	CASTEGQVSNQPQHF
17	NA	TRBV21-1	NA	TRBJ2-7	TGTGCCAGCAGCAAAGACCGGGCTAGCGGGGGATGCTACGAGCAGTACTTC	CASSKDRASGGCYEQYF
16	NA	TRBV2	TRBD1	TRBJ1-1	TGTGCCAGCAGTGATACGGACAGGGGACGTAACACTGAAGCTTTCTTT	CASSDTDRGRNTEAFF
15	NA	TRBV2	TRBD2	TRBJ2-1	TGTGCCAGCAGTGACCCTAGCGGGAGGGAAAATGAGCAGTTCTTC	CASSDPSGRENEQFF
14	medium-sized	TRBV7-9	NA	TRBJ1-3	TGTGCCAGCGGGAATCAGGTGTCTGGAAACACCATATATTTT	CASGNQVSGNTIYF
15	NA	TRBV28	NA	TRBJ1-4	TGTGCCAGCACAAAACCCCGCGGGGGCGGCGAAAAACTGTTTTTT	CASTKPRGGGEKLFF
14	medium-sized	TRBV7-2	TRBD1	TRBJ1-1	TGTGCCAGCAGCTTCCTCCGGGACAGGATTGTTGCTTTCTTT	CASSFLRDRIVAFF